This T cell receptor beta chain stems from a study of T cell repertoires in cytomegalovirus infection. In the study overall: Evidence of both CMV infection and a matching HLA type came from public TCR beta signatures.

In germline, CDR1 is SGHDT, CDR2 YYEEEE. This CDR3 region has 16 residues. Trimming stripped 0 bases from V and 8 bases from J, with 15 bases between. This clonotype was picked up many times. Its antigen is still unknown. A single record per CDR3 protein comes from TCRdb applying MiXCR to the reads. The sample lists about 770,000 distinct CDR3 sequences; almost 30% were seen once. The material was cultured CD8+ T cells from PBMCs, obtained from culture after CMV antigen stimulation. The V call is TRBV5-6, the J call TRBJ1-6, with a weak D call TRBD1 (5 bases). The TCR sequence derives from a human donor in good health (CMV status not recorded). Some clones in this sample may be carry-over from other donors' samples. The CDR3 region is CASSLEQGRMDSPLHF. Here the CDR3 DNA reads TGTGCCAGCAGCTTGGAGCAGGGCCGAATGGATTCACCCCTCCACTTT.